This T cell receptor (beta chain) was recorded in a study of blood T cell repertoires in COVID-19. Study context: T cells, B-cell-depleted T cells, or PBMCs provided the cDNA or gDNA that served as material.

Clones were read by immunoSEQ multiplex PCR, and TCRdb kept only the in-frame ones, dropping some. In the table there are 370,000 or so clones, more than 70% of which are singletons. The study recruited people aged about 18 to 95 years across 20 to 30 US areas. Participants' own reports of clinical history determined their cohort assignment. The germline V gene encodes CDR1 SGHTA and CDR2 FQGNSA. This CDR3 contains 13 residues. V was pared by 5 bases and J by 5 bases, with 3 bases of the junction left unmatched. The specimen was PBMCs or T cells enriched from blood (not recorded which). This chain links TRBV7-2 with TRBJ1-2; 9 bases line up with TRBD1. The sequence came from a man between 25 and 39 years old who had recovered from COVID-19. CDR3 coding DNA: TGTGCCAGCAGCCAACAGGGGGCTTATGGCTACACCTTC. Translated: CASSQQGAYGYTF.